The 26 T cell receptor beta chains listed next were all sequenced from one sample in a study of breast tumors, draining lymph nodes, adjacent tissues. Axillary draining lymph nodes of breast cancer patients supplied the node samples. Using its own MiXCR run on the multiplex PCR reads, TCRdb lists one record per CDR3 protein. The top ten clones hold 3% to 4.5% of a sample with 150,000 to 200,000 distinct CDR3 sequences, roughly 35% of them seen once. Sample: axillary lymph node tissue. The receptors shown here come from a female donor with breast cancer. Some clones in this sample may be carry-over from other donors' samples.

The V gene is TRBV28, the J gene TRBJ1-5; TRBD1 is a possible D gene (5 bases). The CDR3 sequence is 12 residues long. Trimming stripped 5 bases from V and 9 bases from J, with 11 bases between. Per the germline V gene, CDR1 is MDHEN and CDR2 is SYDVKM. CDR3 bases: TGTGCCAGCAGTCCCCAGGGACGGCCCCAGCATTTT. Translated, it gives CASSPQGRPQHF. Together with reference TRBV28 and TRBJ1-5, the CDR3 gives the full variable domain: DVKVTQSSRYLVKRTGEKVFLECVQDMDHENMFWYRQDPGLGLRLIYFSYDVKMKEKGDIPEGYSVSREKKERFSLILESASTNQTSMYLCASSPQGRPQHFGDGTRLSIL.

The sample holds a few counts of this clonotype. J is TRBJ1-1 and V is TRBV30; D gene unclear. The CDR3 is 13 amino acids. Germline lookup yields CDR1 GTSNPN and CDR2 SVGIG (reference sequence). The V and J ends lost 4 bases and 5 bases respectively, with 14 bases between them. CDR3 in DNA: TGTGCCTGGACCCCGCTGGGAAGAACTGAAGCTTTCTTT. This encodes CAWTPLGRTEAFF.

At least ten counts were recorded for this clonotype. The chain carries TRBV3-1 and TRBJ2-5; 10 nucleotides agree with TRBD2. This CDR3 is 17 amino acids long. V shed 6 bases and J 5 bases; nucleotides not matched to a gene: 15. In germline, CDR1 is LGHDT, CDR2 YNNKEL (reference sequence). The CDR3 nucleotides read TGTGCCAGCAGTCCGGCCAGCGTAGCGGGGGGCATGGAGACCCAGTACTTC. Protein sequence: CASSPASVAGGMETQYF.

There are many counts of this clonotype. The chain links TRBV30 to TRBJ2-7; TRBD2 might be the D (5 bases). The CDR3 runs to 12 residues. CDR1 and CDR2 (germline): GTSNPN, SVGIG (reference sequence). V lost 7 bases and J 0 bases, leaving 10 bases between the germline ends. The CDR3 here is CAYRGRSYEQYF. As DNA, the CDR3 is TGTGCCTACAGAGGGCGCTCCTACGAGCAGTACTTC.

This clonotype was recorded many times. The gene calls are TRBV27 and TRBJ1-3; the match to TRBD1 covers 8 bases. This CDR3 is 14 amino acids long. V lost 6 bases, J lost 0 bases, and 1 base stayed unmatched. Germline V gene data show CDR1 as MNHEY and CDR2 as SMNVEV (reference sequence). The CDR3 protein is CASRDRVSGNTIYF. The CDR3 DNA sequence: TGTGCCAGCAGGGACAGGGTCTCTGGAAACACCATATATTTT.

This clonotype was seen many times. The chain uses TRBV2 and TRBJ2-1, with 7 positions matching TRBD2. Germline CDR1 is SNHLY and CDR2 is FYNNEI. V lost 1 base to trimming and J lost 2 bases; unmatched junction nucleotides: 2. This CDR3 has 15 amino acids. The CDR3 here is CASSEELAPYNEQFF. CDR3 nucleotides: TGTGCCAGCAGTGAAGAACTAGCGCCCTACAATGAGCAGTTCTTC.

This clonotype was seen ten or more times. This chain uses TRBV19 with TRBJ2-5; 10 bases align to TRBD2. With 4 bases clipped from V and 3 bases from J, the junction kept 8 bases outside the gene matches. CDR1 is LNHDA and CDR2 is SQIVND in the germline V gene (reference sequence). The CDR3 totals 16 residues. The CDR3 here is CASSTSGRAKEETQYF. As DNA, the CDR3 is TGTGCCAGTAGTACCAGCGGGAGGGCGAAAGAAGAGACCCAGTACTTC.

The sample holds one count of this clonotype. The DNA is omitted, as the CDR3 cannot be located on it reliably, and the CDR3 follows TCRdb's listing. The chain recombines TRBV6-5 with TRBJ1-6; TRBD1, as called in the table, went unchecked against the DNA. The CDR3 is 23 amino acids long, termini counted. Germline V CDR1 and CDR2: MNHEY, SVGAGI. CDR3 region: CASSDSGFYLCACAGQDNSPLHF.

The chain joins TRBV2 to TRBJ2-7; 13 bases map to TRBD2. V lost 6 bases to trimming and J lost 5 bases; unmatched junction nucleotides: 4. The germline V gene encodes CDR1 SNHLY and CDR2 FYNNEI. The CDR3 covers 14 residues. The CDR3: CASSLTSGGDEQYF. DNA for the CDR3: TGTGCCAGCAGCCTTACTAGCGGGGGGGACGAGCAGTACTTC. The variable domain in full, with the rest retrieved from reference TRBV2 and TRBJ2-7, is EPEVTQTPSHQVTQMGQEVILRCVPISNHLYFYWYRQILGQKVEFLVSFYNNEISEKSEIFDDQFSVERPDGSNFTLKIRSTKLEDSAMYFCASSLTSGGDEQYFGPGTRLTVT.

At least ten counts were recorded for this clonotype. This rearrangement joins TRBV6-2 or TRBV6-3 to TRBJ1-5; D is uncertain. Trimming shortened V by 4 bases and J by 6 bases, and 4 bases separated the two germline ends. The CDR3 contains 11 residues. CDR1 is MNHEY and CDR2 is SVGEGT in the germline V gene. CDR3: CASSSGQPQHF. The CDR3 coding sequence is TGTGCCAGCAGTTCAGGTCAGCCCCAGCATTTT.

This clonotype occurred many times. The rearrangement uses TRBV6-5 and TRBJ2-5, with D perhaps matching TRBD1 or TRBD2 (6 bases each). CDR3 length equals 13 residues. V was cut by 4 bases and J by 5 bases, with 11 bases left in between. CDR1 MNHEY and CDR2 SVGAGI come from the germline V gene. The CDR3 loop is CASSSRGRETQYF. In DNA form, the CDR3 reads TGTGCCAGCAGTTCTCGGGGGCGGGAGACCCAGTACTTC.

Concerning this clonotype: One junction end disagrees with the germline gene, perhaps due to a read error. V and J are TRBV29-1 and TRBJ1-4; D is possibly TRBD1 (5 bases). Germline V gene sequence: CDR1 SQVTM, CDR2 ANQGSEA. This CDR3 has 15 residues. CDR3 in amino acids: CSARRGSATNGKLFF. The CDR3 coding sequence is TGCAGCGCCCGGAGGGGATCTGCAACTAATGGAAAACTGTTTTTT. Full variable domain (missing parts from reference TRBV29-1 and TRBJ1-4): SAVISQKPSRDICQRGTSLTIQCQVDSQVTMMFWYRQQPGQSLTLIATANQGSEATYESGFVIDKFPISRPNLTFSTLTVSNMSPEDSSIYLCSARRGSATNGKLFFGSGTQLSVL.

This chain joins TRBV7-2 and TRBJ2-3; D may be TRBD2 (5 bases). CDR1 and CDR2 (germline): SGHTA, FQGNSA. V lost 4 bases, J lost 1 base, and 9 bases lay in between. The length of the CDR3 is 14 residues. The CDR3, as DNA: TGTGCCAGCAGCTCGGACTGGGGCACAGATACGCAGTATTTT. It is translated as CASSSDWGTDTQYF.

Ten or more counts support this clonotype. CDR3 loop: CASSQGRSGHYGYTF. CDR3 sequence (DNA): TGTGCCAGCAGCCAAGGTAGATCAGGGCACTATGGCTACACCTTC. The V call is TRBV14, the J call TRBJ1-2, with a weak D call TRBD1 (5 bases). Germline V gene data show CDR1 as SGHDN and CDR2 as FVKESK. The V end was cut by 1 base, the J end by 3 bases, with 12 bases between. The CDR3 runs 15 residues. The full variable domain, with the rest looked up from reference TRBV14 and TRBJ1-2, is EAGVTQFPSHSVIEKGQTVTLRCDPISGHDNLYWYRRVMGKEIKFLLHFVKESKQDESGMPNNRFLAERTGGTYSTLKVQPAELEDSGVYFCASSQGRSGHYGYTFGSGTRLTVV.

Remarks on this clonotype: Given the absence of the conserved phenylalanine or tryptophan at the CDR3 end, a read error is likely. The DNA is left out, because the CDR3 cannot be placed on it with certainty; the CDR3 is given as TCRdb lists it. The rearrangement joins TRBV7-9 to TRBJ1-4; TRBD1, as called in the table, went unchecked against the DNA. With termini counted, the CDR3 has 15 amino acids. Germline CDR1 reads SEHNR; CDR2 reads FQNEAQ (reference sequence). CDR3 protein: CASSETGRALEKLFL.

This clonotype was seen ten or more times. This chain joins TRBV24-1 and TRBJ1-2; D not certain. Germline V lookup: CDR1 KGHDR, CDR2 SFDVKD. The CDR3 covers 12 residues. Trimming removed 4 bases at V and 6 bases at J, with 8 bases between. Here the CDR3 DNA reads TGTGCCACCAGTGACGCCCCCAATGGCTACACCTTC. Translated: CATSDAPNGYTF.

This clonotype has ten or more counts. This chain joins TRBV7-3 and TRBJ1-1, with TRBD1 identical over 11 bases. The CDR3 covers 15 residues. The V gene's germline CDR1 is SGHTA and CDR2 FQGTGA. The V gene end was trimmed by 4 bases and the J gene end by 9 bases; junction bases not matched to a gene: 10. CDR3 sequence (DNA): TGTGCCAGCAGCTATTATTCCCGGGACAGGGGGAAAGCTTTCTTT. It yields the protein CASSYYSRDRGKAFF.

The rearrangement links TRBV7-9 to TRBJ2-3; D is uncertain. Deletions cut 4 bases from V and 0 bases from J, with 14 bases between. The CDR3 covers 16 residues. CDR1 and CDR2 from the germline V gene are SEHNR and FQNEAQ (reference sequence). In DNA form, the CDR3 reads TGTGCCAGCAGCTACTCCATCCCAACTAGCACAGATACGCAGTATTTT. This gives the protein CASSYSIPTSTDTQYF.

This clonotype was detected ten times or more. This chain links TRBV9 with TRBJ2-5; tentative D call: TRBD2 (5 bases). V gave up 2 bases and J gave up 5 bases, with 13 bases separating them. The CDR3 has 14 residues. The germline V gene has CDR1 SGDLS and CDR2 YYNGEE. The CDR3 region is CASSVGVRGETQYF. The CDR3 nucleotides read TGTGCCAGCAGCGTTGGAGTCCGCGGGGAGACCCAGTACTTC.

This clonotype was counted a few times. This chain uses TRBV19 with TRBJ1-1, with TRBD1 identical over 7 bases. Germline CDR1 and CDR2: LNHDA and SQIVND (reference sequence). The CDR3 totals 16 residues. Trimming took 4 bases from V and 0 from J; bases not matched to a gene: 8. The CDR3 loop reads CASSTRQGRMNTEAFF. The CDR3 coding sequence is TGTGCCAGTAGTACCCGACAGGGCCGGATGAACACTGAAGCTTTCTTT.

The chain recombines TRBV5-6 with TRBJ2-4; D is ambiguous. CDR1 is SGHDT and CDR2 is YYEEEE in the germline V gene. The CDR3 length is 13 residues. V lost 4 bases to trimming and J lost 4 bases, with 9 bases between them. CDR3 DNA: TGTGCCAGCAGCGGGAACAGAAAAAACATTCAGTACTTC. The encoded protein is CASSGNRKNIQYF.

This clonotype was seen repeatedly, ten times or more. The chain recombines TRBV29-1 with TRBJ2-6; D is undetermined. The CDR3 extends over 13 amino acids. Trimming removed 4 bases at V and 0 bases at J, with 4 bases between. Looked up from germline, CDR1 is SQVTM and CDR2 is ANQGSEA. CDR3 coding DNA: TGCAGCGTTGCCGACTCTGGGGCCAACGTCCTGACTTTC. As protein: CSVADSGANVLTF.

A note on this clonotype: This CDR3 is missing its conserved last phenylalanine or tryptophan, likely due to a read error. The chain employs TRBV20-1 and TRBJ2-3; no clear D. V was pared by 6 bases and J by 6 bases, with 10 bases between. CDR1 is DFQATT and CDR2 is SNEGSKA in the germline V gene (reference sequence). CDR3 size: 11 residues. CDR3 residues: CSARIGDTQYL. The CDR3 DNA reads as TGCAGTGCCAGGATCGGGGATACGCAGTATCTT.

For this clonotype: Without the conserved terminal phenylalanine or tryptophan, this CDR3 likely stems from a read error. The chain links TRBV27 to TRBJ2-2; 7 bases line up with TRBD2. With 5 bases clipped from V and 8 bases from J, the junction kept 8 bases outside the gene matches. This CDR3 contains 14 residues. Per germline, CDR1 MNHEY and CDR2 SMNVEV (reference sequence). This CDR3 reads CASSPGLIPGELFC. Written as DNA, the CDR3 is TGTGCCAGCAGTCCGGGACTAATCCCTGGGGAGCTGTTTTGT.

This clonotype was detected ten times or more. As DNA, the CDR3 is TGTGCCAGCAGTCACAGCTCCTACGAGCAGTACTTC. Translating gives CASSHSSYEQYF. The V and J genes are TRBV3-1 and TRBJ2-7, with D unresolved. Germline V CDR1 and CDR2: LGHDT, YNNKEL (reference sequence). The CDR3 contains 12 residues. V shed 6 bases and J shed 0 bases, with 6 bases lying between them.

CDR3 coding DNA: TGTGCCAGCTCCGGCGGGGGGGCCTACGGGGAGCTGTTTTTT. The encoded protein is CASSGGGAYGELFF. The chain couples TRBV9 to TRBJ2-2, with 9 bases identical to TRBD2. The CDR3 runs 14 residues. CDR1 and CDR2 (germline): SGDLS, YYNGEE. V dropped 7 bases and J dropped 7; count of bases not matched to a gene: 8.